This TCR beta chain came from a study of blood T cell repertoires in COVID-19. Overall study context: Samples came from the United States, Italy and Spain, spanning acute and convalescent COVID-19. Nucleic acid was either cDNA or gDNA, and it came from T cells, B-cell-depleted T cells, or PBMCs.

As originally analysed: Scientists estimated how many nucleated cells there were by amplifying reference gene primers. Here immunoSEQ multiplex PCR was the method, and the copy in TCRdb shows in-frame clones only, minus some. V and J calls and clone size are those listed in that table; D and trimming were worked out from the DNA. The repertoire holds under 80,000 clones, nearly 80% seen once, with roughly 12% in the top ten. Germline V gives CDR1 MNHNS, CDR2 SASEGT. The CDR3 is made up of 15 amino acids. With 2 bases clipped from V and 2 bases from J, the junction kept 5 bases outside the gene matches.

Sequenced: peripheral blood. This TCR was recovered from a human donor in a cohort sampled during active COVID-19. The rearrangement uses TRBV6-1 and TRBJ1-1; TRBD1 agrees at 7 bases. CDR3: CASSERTGGNTEAFF. In DNA form, the CDR3 reads TGTGCCAGCAGTGAAAGGACAGGAGGAAACACTGAAGCTTTCTTT.